This T cell receptor (beta chain) was retrieved from a study of shared clonotypes between healthy human individuals. Study summary: A donor's plate count was three for CD4 naive and three for CD4 memory; CD8 naive had two and CD8 memory one.

The repertoire was sequenced with immunoSEQ multiplex PCR; TCRdb's copy has only in-frame clones and lacks some. The top ten clones hold 0.36% of a sample with some 2,500,000 clones, approximately 93% of them seen once. V lost 5 bases and J lost 2, with 17 bases in between. This CDR3 spans 16 amino acids. CDR1 and CDR2 (germline): SGHTS, YDEGEE. The sequenced sample was naive CD4+ T cells from PBMCs. Stated subset: CD45RA+ positively selected. This rearrangement joins TRBV5-8 to TRBJ2-1; D might be TRBD2 (5 bases). This receptor was taken from a man aged 18 to 29 in good health. Some clones in this sample may be carry-over from other donors' samples. The DNA for the CDR3 is TGTGCCAGCAGGAAGCTGGGGAGCCAACCCTACAATGAGCAGTTCTTC. Amino acids: CASRKLGSQPYNEQFF.